These 27 T cell receptor beta chains came from one sample sequenced in a study of blood T cells in healthy people across ages. Through a sample-barcoded 5' primer and a J-beta primer mix, a second PCR was run for 7 to 11 cycles. TCRdb redid the calling of the 5' RACE reads with MiXCR, one entry per CDR3 protein. The table includes fewer than 650,000 distinct CDR3 sequences, over 25% detected once. The same sample was also studied in work on T cells of mothers and their children.

Material: blood. These TCRs come from a boy between 2 and 15 years old in good health.

The chain is built from TRBV5-1 and TRBJ2-1, with TRBD1 identical over 7 bases. The DNA matches TRBJ2-7 better at its end, which makes the J call doubtful. Germline loops: CDR1 SGHRS, CDR2 YFSETQ. The CDR3 extends over 13 amino acids. CDR3 coding DNA: TGCGCCAGCAGCATAACAGGGGACTACGAGCAGTACTTC. Protein sequence: CASSITGDYEQYF.

This sequence joins TRBV7-9 and TRBJ1-1, with 9 bases matching TRBD1. The V gene's germline CDR1 is SEHNR and CDR2 FQNEAQ (reference sequence). The ends lost 5 bases at V and 0 bases at J; junction bases unmatched: 13. The CDR3 is made up of 18 amino acids. CDR3 residues: CASSPPLGQGNMNTEAFF. The CDR3, as DNA: TGTGCCAGCAGCCCACCGCTCGGACAGGGGAATATGAACACTGAAGCTTTCTTT. The full variable domain, with the rest looked up from reference TRBV7-9 and TRBJ1-1, is DTGVSQNPRHKITKRGQNVTFRCDPISEHNRLYWYRQTLGQGPEFLTYFQNEAQLEKSRLLSDRFSAERPKGSFSTLEIQRTEQGDSAMYLCASSPPLGQGNMNTEAFFGQGTRLTVV.

The chain links TRBV15 to TRBJ2-2; D is uncertain. Trimming took 1 base from V and 1 from J, leaving 22 bases between them. The CDR3 extends over 20 amino acids. The germline V gene has CDR1 LNHNV and CDR2 YYDKDF (reference sequence). CDR3 amino acids: CATSRVQLVTGQRNTGELFF. The CDR3 nucleotides read TGTGCCACCAGCAGAGTGCAGCTCGTTACCGGTCAGCGGAACACCGGGGAGCTGTTTTTT.

The V call is TRBV7-9, the J call TRBJ2-3; 7 bases are shared with TRBD2. V lost 1 base, J lost 0 bases, and 7 bases stayed unmatched. The CDR3 runs to 17 residues. CDR1 SEHNR and CDR2 FQNEAQ come from the germline V gene (reference sequence). CDR3 sequence reads: CASSLEGFSGSTDTQYF. DNA for the CDR3: TGTGCCAGCAGCTTAGAGGGGTTTAGCGGGAGCACAGATACGCAGTATTTT.

The V call is TRBV5-5, the J call TRBJ1-4; the D is unclear. CDR1 and CDR2 (germline): SGHKS, YYEKEE (reference sequence). This CDR3 has 14 residues. V lost 3 bases to trimming and J lost 11 bases, with 17 bases between them. The CDR3 nucleotides read TGTGCCAGCAGCTCGAATGGGGAGAATCTCAAACTGTTTTTT. Its translation is CASSSNGENLKLFF.

There are a few counts of this clonotype. V is TRBV12-3 or TRBV12-4 and J is TRBJ2-7; D ambiguous. The J call may be faulty, since TRBJ2-1 better matches the DNA end. This CDR3 comprises 16 residues. CDR3 DNA sequence: TGTGCCAGCAGTTTAGGGACCGGGCCTAAGGTCCATGAGCAGTTCTTC. Its protein is CASSLGTGPKVHEQFF.

This clonotype was counted once. In DNA, the CDR3 is TGTGCCAGCAGCCCCAATCATGACACTGAAGCTTTCTTT. It translates to CASSPNHDTEAFF. The genes are TRBV6-6 and TRBJ1-1; D is unresolved. The germline gives CDR1 MNHNY, CDR2 SVGAGI (reference sequence). The V and J ends lost 6 bases and 3 bases respectively, with 11 bases between them. The CDR3 runs 13 residues.

The rearrangement links TRBV7-9 to TRBJ2-1, with TRBD1 matching 9 bases. With the DNA end fitting TRBJ2-7 better, the J assignment may be wrong. Germline lookup yields CDR1 SEHNR and CDR2 FQNEAQ (reference sequence). CDR3 length: 15 residues. The CDR3 nucleotides read TGTGCCAGCAGCTTAGGGGACAGGGTTGACTACGAGCAGTACTTC. Protein: CASSLGDRVDYEQYF.

Written as DNA, the CDR3 is TGTGCCAGCAGTCGGACGGACAGAATCTCTGGAAACACCATATATTTT. Protein product: CASSRTDRISGNTIYF. This chain connects TRBV6-2 or TRBV6-3 to TRBJ1-3; tentative D call: TRBD1 (6 bases). Germline V gives CDR1 MNHEY, CDR2 SVGEGT. The CDR3 loop spans 16 amino acids. The V gene lost 5 bases and the J gene lost 0 bases, with 14 bases spanning the gap.

This chain connects TRBV7-2 to TRBJ2-5; the D is unclear. Germline CDR1 is SGHTA and CDR2 is FQGNSA. This CDR3 has 12 residues. The V end was cut by 1 base, the J end by 7 bases, with 7 bases between. The CDR3 DNA sequence: TGTGCCAGCAGCTTAGGTTCCCCGACCCAGTACTTC. This encodes CASSLGSPTQYF.

This clonotype came up a few times. The J gene is TRBJ1-5, the V gene TRBV2; unclear D gene. Germline lookup yields CDR1 SNHLY and CDR2 FYNNEI. V shed 7 bases and J shed 1 base, with 11 bases lying between them. The CDR3 is 14 residues long. The DNA of the CDR3 is TGTGCCAGCACCCCACACGGCAGCAATCAGCCCCAGCATTTT. Translation: CASTPHGSNQPQHF.

The chain recombines TRBV27 with TRBJ2-1; 7 nucleotides agree with TRBD1. Germline assignment: CDR1 MNHEY and CDR2 SMNVEV (reference sequence). This CDR3 has 15 amino acids. After removal of 2 bases from V and 0 bases from J, the junction contained 1 base not matched to a gene. The CDR3 region is CASSLRQGSYNEQFF. CDR3 sequence (DNA): TGTGCCAGCAGTTTACGACAGGGCTCCTACAATGAGCAGTTCTTC.

This rearrangement joins TRBV30 to TRBJ2-3; 11 bases are a match to TRBD2. The CDR3 covers 15 residues. With V trimmed by 2 bases and J by 3 bases, 4 bases remained unmatched. CDR1 is GTSNPN and CDR2 is SVGIG in the germline V gene (reference sequence). The CDR3 DNA is TGTGCCTGGAGTAGGCTAGCGGGAGGAACAGATACGCAGTATTTT. This codes for CAWSRLAGGTDTQYF.

The V call is TRBV6-2 or TRBV6-3, the J call TRBJ2-4; D uncertain. Germline V CDR1 and CDR2: MNHEY, SVGEGT. The CDR3 runs to 18 residues. V shed 6 bases and J shed 0 bases, with 21 bases lying between them. The CDR3 loop is CASRHPTGEVLAKNIQYF. CDR3 sequence (DNA): TGTGCCAGCAGACACCCAACCGGAGAGGTACTAGCCAAAAACATTCAGTACTTC.

J is TRBJ1-5 and V is TRBV6-5, with D perhaps TRBD1 (5 bases). The germline CDR1 and CDR2 sequences are MNHEY and SVGAGI. This CDR3 comprises 15 residues. Between the trimmed V and J ends, which lost 2 bases and 1 base, there was a span of 9 bases. Written as DNA, the CDR3 is TGTGCCAGCAGTTACAGGGGAGGCAGCAATCAGCCCCAGCATTTT. Residues: CASSYRGGSNQPQHF.

Of note for this clonotype: The junction departs from germline at one end; a sequencing error may be responsible. J is TRBJ1-1 and V is TRBV9; no definite D call. From germline, CDR1 is SGDLS and CDR2 YYNGEE. The CDR3 consists of 15 residues. This CDR3 is CASSVESRPNTEAFF. DNA for the CDR3: TGTGCCAGCAGCGTAGAATCAAGGCCAAACACTGAGGCTTTCTTT.

This chain connects TRBV3-1 to TRBJ2-3; 8 positions agree with TRBD2. Looked up from germline, CDR1 is LGHDT and CDR2 is YNNKEL (reference sequence). The CDR3 length is 15 residues. V trimming: 4 bases; J trimming: 6 bases; junction bases outside the gene matches: 9. The CDR3 nucleotides read TGTGCCAGCAGCCGAGCAGCGGGGGTAACGGATACGCAGTATTTT. Its protein is CASSRAAGVTDTQYF.

This chain joins TRBV7-2 and TRBJ1-4; 8 nucleotides agree with TRBD1. J lost 11 bases, V lost 4 bases, and 12 bases had no gene match. The length of the CDR3 is 15 residues. Germline lookup yields CDR1 SGHTA and CDR2 FQGNSA. CDR3 protein: CASSSWATGAWKLFF. CDR3 nucleotides: TGTGCCAGCAGCTCATGGGCGACAGGGGCGTGGAAACTGTTTTTT.

This clonotype came up a few times. CDR3 nucleotide sequence: TGTGCCAGCAGTTTGGCCTCGGGAGTAGTCCCCTACAATGAGCAGTTCTTC. Encoded protein: CASSLASGVVPYNEQFF. The V gene is TRBV27, the J gene TRBJ2-1, with D possibly TRBD2 on 6 matching bases. The CDR3 sequence is 17 residues long. With 3 bases removed from V and 2 bases from J, the gap between germline ends came to 17 bases. The germline CDR1 and CDR2 sequences are MNHEY and SMNVEV (reference sequence).

The V gene is TRBV12-3 or TRBV12-4, the J gene TRBJ2-2, with D unclear. The V end was cut by 7 bases, the J end by 7 bases, with 13 bases between. The CDR3 length is 13 residues. For the CDR3, the DNA is TGTGCCAGCACCCTAGATGTATACGGGGAGCTGTTTTTT. Its translation is CASTLDVYGELFF.

The rearrangement uses TRBV10-3 and TRBJ2-2; 8 bases line up with TRBD2. V was pared by 11 bases and J by 2 bases, with 16 bases of the junction left unmatched. CDR1 is ENHRY and CDR2 is SYGVKD in the germline V gene. This CDR3 region has 17 residues. The CDR3 is CAPYSDGGDPNTGELFF. The DNA of the CDR3 is TGTGCCCCATATTCCGACGGGGGGGACCCTAACACCGGGGAGCTGTTTTTT.

About this clonotype itself: The junction does not match germline at one end; this may be a read error. V and J are TRBV12-3 or TRBV12-4 and TRBJ1-1; no reliable D call. The CDR3 spans 14 residues. The CDR3 coding sequence is TGTGCCAGCAGTCCCTTTTTAGTGAACACTGAAGCTTCCTTT. Translated, it gives CASSPFLVNTEASF.

This clonotype has more than one count but fewer than ten. This CDR3 is CASSITGGRMDTEAFF. Here the CDR3 DNA reads TGTGCCAGCAGCATCACAGGGGGCAGGATGGACACTGAAGCTTTCTTT. The chain uses TRBV7-3 and TRBJ1-1; 9 bases are shared with TRBD1. CDR1 and CDR2 (germline): SGHTA, FQGTGA. This CDR3 is built from 16 residues. J gave up 3 bases and V 5 bases, and 10 bases lay outside the gene matches.

This clonotype appeared a single time. The chain carries TRBV6-5 and TRBJ2-3; 8 bases fit TRBD1. Germline-derived CDR1 and CDR2 are MNHEY and SVGAGI. With 0 bases clipped from V and 11 bases from J, the junction kept 4 bases outside the gene matches. The CDR3 sequence is 13 residues long. The CDR3 DNA follows: TGTGCCAGCAGTTACTCCAGGGGGCGGCAGCAGTATTTT. Protein product: CASSYSRGRQQYF.

With regard to this clonotype: Germline and junction disagree at one end, which may indicate a read error. The CDR3 nucleotides read TGTGCTAGCAGCTCCGTCGGGGGGTGGAGGTACTTC. It yields the protein CASSSVGGWRYF. J is TRBJ2-5 and V is TRBV7-7, with 7 bases that match TRBD2. This CDR3 has 12 residues. CDR1 is SSHAT, CDR2 FNYEAQ, per germline (reference sequence). Looking up the rest from reference TRBV7-7 and TRBJ2-5 gives the full variable domain: GAGVSQSPRYKVTKRGQDVTLRCDPISSHATLYWYQQALGQGPEFLTYFNYEAQPDKSGLPSDRFSAERPEGSISTLTIQRTEQRDSAMYRCASSSVGGWRYFGPGTRLLVL.

This clonotype was seen only a few times. V usage is TRBV6-4 and J usage is TRBJ2-3, with TRBD2 matching over 12 bases. Germline V gives CDR1 MRHNA, CDR2 SNTAGT. With 4 bases clipped from V and 0 bases from J, the junction kept 2 bases outside the gene matches. This CDR3 has 16 residues. The CDR3 region is CASSGLAGASTDTQYF. CDR3 sequence (DNA): TGTGCCAGCAGTGGACTAGCGGGGGCAAGCACAGATACGCAGTATTTT.

This clonotype was counted only a few times. The chain joins TRBV27 to TRBJ2-7; D not certain. The CDR3 runs to 14 residues. The V gene's germline CDR1 is MNHEY and CDR2 SMNVEV (reference sequence). V was cut by 5 bases and J by 2 bases, with 13 bases left in between. The CDR3 coding sequence is TGTGCCAGCAGTCTCCGAGGCCCCCCCTACGAGCAGTACTTC. This gives the protein CASSLRGPPYEQYF.